The following is a T cell receptor beta chain sequence with its context. Its target is unknown. Blood replicates held 0.5 ug DNA, tumor or normal breast around 1.5 ug, two each. The protocol was immunoSEQ multiplex PCR, while the TCRdb copy is restricted to in-frame clones and leaves out a portion. The sample lists 25,000 to 35,000 clones, about 80% occurring once. The sample originates from a study of early stage breast cancer tumors. General study results and limits: Blood repertoires resembled normal breast more than tumor.

Input material: blood. The TCR was taken from a person aged 55 to 75 with breast cancer.

CDR3 DNA: TGCGCCAGCAGCCGTGCGGCAGGGTTGGACACCGGGGAGCTGTTTTTT. It encodes CASSRAAGLDTGELFF. The chain recombines TRBV4-3 with TRBJ2-2; tentative D call: TRBD1 (5 bases). Germline lookup yields CDR1 LGHNA and CDR2 YSLEER. Trimming cost V 4 bases and J 3 bases, with 15 bases left between them. The CDR3 extends over 16 amino acids.